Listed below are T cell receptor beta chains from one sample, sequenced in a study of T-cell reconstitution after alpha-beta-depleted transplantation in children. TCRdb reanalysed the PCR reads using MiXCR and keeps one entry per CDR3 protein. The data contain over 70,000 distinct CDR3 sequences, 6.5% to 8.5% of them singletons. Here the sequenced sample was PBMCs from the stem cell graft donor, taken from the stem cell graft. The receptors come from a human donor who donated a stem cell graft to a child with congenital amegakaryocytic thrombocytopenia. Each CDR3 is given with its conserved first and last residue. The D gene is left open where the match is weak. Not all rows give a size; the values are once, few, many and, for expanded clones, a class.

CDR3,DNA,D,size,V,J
CASPSGLAGNTIYF,TGTGCCAGCCCATCCGGACTAGCAGGAAACACCATATATTTT,-,-,TRBV18,TRBJ1-3
CASSQEGQGRAFF,TGTGCCAGCAGCCAAGAAGGACAGGGTCGAGCTTTCTTT,TRBD1,many,TRBV4-2,TRBJ1-1
CSVEDAGYEQFF,TGCAGCGTTGAAGATGCGGGTTATGAGCAGTTCTTC,-,many,TRBV29-1,TRBJ2-1
CSAREYDSGGSFYGYTF,TGCAGTGCTAGAGAATACGACAGCGGGGGCTCTTTCTATGGCTACACCTTC,-,many,TRBV20-1,TRBJ1-2
CASSSHPGKDNSPLHF,TGCGCCAGCAGCTCCCATCCAGGGAAAGATAATTCACCCCTCCACTTT,-,few,TRBV5-1,TRBJ1-6
CASSLATTDSYEQYF,TGTGCCAGCAGCTTAGCGACGACAGACTCCTACGAGCAGTACTTC,-,many,TRBV7-6,TRBJ2-7
CASSQESLIASGGETQYF,TGTGCCAGCAGCCAAGAATCCCTCATCGCTAGCGGCGGAGAGACCCAGTACTTC,TRBD2,many,TRBV4-2,TRBJ2-5
CASSEGSGANVLTF,TGCGCCAGCAGCGAAGGATCTGGGGCCAACGTCCTGACTTTC,-,many,TRBV5-1,TRBJ2-6
CATSRDSTGRSYEQYF,TGTGCCACCAGCAGAGATTCAACAGGGCGGTCCTACGAGCAGTACTTC,-,many,TRBV15,TRBJ2-7
CAISEPKNGANYEQYF,TGTGCCATCAGTGAGCCTAAAAATGGAGCTAACTACGAGCAGTACTTC,-,-,TRBV10-3,TRBJ2-7
CASSYAGDTQYF,TGTGCCAGCAGTTACGCCGGAGATACGCAGTATTTT,-,many,TRBV6-6,TRBJ2-3
CASRIGPTANTGELFF,TGCGCCAGCAGGATAGGACCGACCGCGAACACCGGGGAGCTGTTTTTT,-,few,TRBV5-1,TRBJ2-2
CSAAYSRGRNEQFF,TGCAGTGCCGCCTATAGCCGGGGTAGGAATGAGCAGTTCTTC,-,-,TRBV20-1,TRBJ2-1
CSASGGAMSYEQYF,TGCAGTGCTAGCGGGGGCGCGATGTCCTACGAGCAGTACTTC,-,-,TRBV20-1,TRBJ2-7
CASRYTPERLAGWSDEQFF,TGCGCCAGCAGGTATACTCCCGAACGACTAGCGGGATGGAGCGATGAGCAGTTCTTC,TRBD2,many,TRBV5-1,TRBJ2-1
CATGGQGTYTGELFF,TGTGCCACCGGAGGACAGGGGACCTACACCGGGGAGCTGTTTTTT,TRBD1,many,TRBV24-1,TRBJ2-2
CASSPDRSAQPQHF,TGTGCCAGCAGCCCGGATCGGTCGGCCCAGCCCCAGCATTTT,-,many,TRBV12-3/TRBV12-4,TRBJ1-5
CASSVSDQPQHF,TGCGCCAGCAGTGTCAGCGATCAGCCCCAGCATTTT,-,many,TRBV10-2,TRBJ1-5
CASSLGRQFTDTQYF,TGTGCCAGCAGTTTGGGACGACAGTTCACAGATACGCAGTATTTT,-,few,TRBV12-3/TRBV12-4,TRBJ2-3
CASSERTGSVRAQPQHF,TGTGCCAGCAGTGAAAGAACGGGATCGGTTCGGGCTCAGCCCCAGCATTTT,-,many,TRBV6-1,TRBJ1-5
CASSVTLRDGYSGNTIYF,TGTGCCAGCAGCGTCACGCTCAGGGACGGTTACTCTGGAAACACCATATATTTT,-,many,TRBV11-2,TRBJ1-3
CASSLGFQPQHF,TGTGCCAGCAGTTTAGGATTTCAGCCCCAGCATTTT,-,many,TRBV12-3/TRBV12-4,TRBJ1-5
CSVWLAEDIYEQYF,TGCAGTGTTTGGCTAGCGGAGGACATCTACGAGCAGTACTTC,TRBD2,-,TRBV20-1,TRBJ2-7
CSARDHQGQGNGGYTF,TGCAGTGCTAGAGACCACCAGGGACAGGGGAACGGTGGCTACACCTTC,TRBD1,many,TRBV20-1,TRBJ1-2
CASSPSTSGRYEQFF,TGTGCCAGCAGTCCCTCAACTAGCGGGAGGTATGAGCAGTTCTTC,TRBD2,many,TRBV28,TRBJ2-1
CASSLATAGQPQHF,TGTGCCAGCAGTTTAGCGACCGCGGGTCAGCCCCAGCATTTT,-,many,TRBV12-3/TRBV12-4,TRBJ1-5
CAISESTQETQYF,TGTGCCATCAGTGAAAGCACCCAAGAGACCCAGTACTTC,-,many,TRBV10-3,TRBJ2-5
CSVLGGDSYEQYF,TGCAGCGTCCTGGGGGGTGACTCCTACGAGCAGTACTTC,-,many,TRBV29-1,TRBJ2-7